The 7 T cell receptor beta chains below come from one sample, sequenced in a study of blood T cells in healthy people across ages (dated by TCRdb to about 2015). Libraries were prepared through 5' RACE. Sequencing was carried out with an Illumina HiSeq 2500. The second PCR ran for about 6 to 12 cycles and used a J-beta primer mix along with a sample-barcoded 5' primer. The public reads were quality trimmed at Q25 with fastp and then assembled into clones with MiXCR by TCRdb, keeping productive beta chains. When rows share a CDR3 protein, they turn into one entry using the most common DNA and genes. The sample records about 930,000 distinct CDR3 sequences, just under 30% of which are singletons. The top ten clones comprise roughly 10% of the sample. This sample also appeared in a second study, on T cells of mothers and their children.

Sequenced material: blood. Receptors originate from a woman in her 40s in good health.

The chain joins TRBV24-1 to TRBJ2-3; no reliable D call. CDR3 length equals 14 residues. CDR1 and CDR2 from the germline V gene are KGHDR and SFDVKD. Trimming took 3 bases from V and 5 from J, leaving 11 bases between them. The CDR3 DNA reads as TGTGCCACCAGTGATCCCCAGGTCGGAGATACGCAGTATTTT. This sequence encodes CATSDPQVGDTQYF.

The V gene is TRBV7-9, the J gene TRBJ1-2; tentative D call: TRBD1 (5 bases). CDR1 is SEHNR and CDR2 is FQNEAQ in the germline V gene (reference sequence). The CDR3 is 14 amino acids. Trimming took off 4 bases at V and 0 bases at J, with 9 bases between the two ends. The CDR3 DNA is TGTGCCAGCAGCTCCAGGGTATCTAACTATGGCTACACCTTC. This codes for CASSSRVSNYGYTF.

This clonotype appeared many times. The chain links TRBV9 to TRBJ2-3, with 7 bases lining up with TRBD2. Germline trimming cut 0 bases from V and 1 base from J; bases unmatched to any gene: 2. The CDR3 consists of 15 residues. Germline CDR1 is SGDLS and CDR2 is YYNGEE. CDR3: CASSVGTRGTDTQYF. CDR3 sequence (DNA): TGTGCCAGCAGCGTAGGGACTAGAGGCACAGATACGCAGTATTTT.

In this sample, this clonotype turned up many times. CDR3: CASSVEGQGSYEQYF. CDR3 nucleotides: TGTGCCAGCAGCGTGGAGGGACAGGGGTCCTACGAGCAGTACTTC. This chain joins TRBV9 and TRBJ2-7; 10 positions agree with TRBD1. CDR3 length equals 15 residues. Losses at the gene ends were 2 bases for V and 1 base for J; bases not matched to a gene: 3. Germline values: CDR1 SGDLS, CDR2 YYNGEE.

Notes on this clonotype: A much more abundant neighbour one base away suggests this may be a read error. V gene TRBV7-6 combines with J gene TRBJ2-7, with 8 positions matching TRBD2. CDR1 and CDR2 (germline): SGHVS, FNYEAQ. This CDR3 has 16 residues. The CDR3 sequence: CANSSSDSGDIYEQYF. The CDR3 DNA is TGTGCCAACAGCTCGTCGGATAGCGGGGATATCTACGAGCAGTACTTC.

This chain links TRBV27 with TRBJ1-4; a weak D match, TRBD1 (5 bases). The CDR3 spans 15 residues. CDR1 and CDR2 from the germline V gene are MNHEY and SMNVEV (reference sequence). V lost 3 bases and J 7 bases, leaving 15 bases between the germline ends. CDR3 sequence: CASSFVGALSEKLFF. The CDR3 DNA is TGTGCCAGCAGTTTTGTAGGGGCCTTAAGTGAAAAACTGTTTTTT.

The rearrangement joins TRBV9 to TRBJ2-1; D tentatively reads TRBD1 or TRBD2 (6 bases each). CDR1 and CDR2 (germline): SGDLS, YYNGEE. V was pared by 4 bases and J by 5 bases, with 16 bases between. This CDR3 has 15 amino acids. CDR3: CASSPGGGLNNEQFF. In DNA form, the CDR3 reads TGTGCCAGCAGCCCCGGAGGGGGGCTCAACAATGAGCAGTTCTTC.